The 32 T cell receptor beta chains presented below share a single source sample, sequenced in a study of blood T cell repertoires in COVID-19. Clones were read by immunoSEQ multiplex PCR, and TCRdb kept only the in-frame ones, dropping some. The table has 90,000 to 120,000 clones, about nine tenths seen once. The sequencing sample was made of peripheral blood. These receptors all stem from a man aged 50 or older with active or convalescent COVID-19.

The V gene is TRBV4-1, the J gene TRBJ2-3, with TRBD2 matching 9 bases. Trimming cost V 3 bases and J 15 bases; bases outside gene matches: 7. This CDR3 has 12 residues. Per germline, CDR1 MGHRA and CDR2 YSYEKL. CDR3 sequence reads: CASSHIAGVIYF. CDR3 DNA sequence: TGCGCCAGCAGCCACATAGCGGGAGTCATTTATTTT.

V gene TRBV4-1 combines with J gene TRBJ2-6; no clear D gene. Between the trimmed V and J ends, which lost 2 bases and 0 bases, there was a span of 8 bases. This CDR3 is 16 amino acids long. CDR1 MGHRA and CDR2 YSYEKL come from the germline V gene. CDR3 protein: CASSQNPSSGANVLTF. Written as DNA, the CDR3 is TGCGCCAGCAGCCAAAATCCGAGCTCTGGGGCCAACGTCCTGACTTTC.

Here the CDR3 reads CASSLGSFTDTQYF. As DNA, the CDR3 is TGTGCCAGCAGCTTAGGTAGTTTCACAGATACGCAGTATTTT. The chain employs TRBV7-2 and TRBJ2-3; D unclear. The CDR3 is made up of 14 amino acids. The germline V gene encodes CDR1 SGHTA and CDR2 FQGNSA. V was shortened by 1 base and J by 2 bases, with 7 bases between the two germline ends.

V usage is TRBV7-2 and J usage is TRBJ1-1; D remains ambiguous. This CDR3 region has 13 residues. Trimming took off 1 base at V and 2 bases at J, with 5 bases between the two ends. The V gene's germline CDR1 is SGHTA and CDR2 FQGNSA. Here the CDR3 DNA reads TGTGCCAGCAGCTTAGACAGAAACACTGAAGCTTTCTTT. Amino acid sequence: CASSLDRNTEAFF.

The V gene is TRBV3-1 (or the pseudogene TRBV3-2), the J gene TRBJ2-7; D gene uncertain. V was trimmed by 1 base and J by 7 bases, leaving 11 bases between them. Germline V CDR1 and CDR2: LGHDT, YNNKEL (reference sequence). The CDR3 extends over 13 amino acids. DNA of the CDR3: TGTGCCAGCAGCCAAGGAATAGCTCGGGAGCAGTACTTC. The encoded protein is CASSQGIAREQYF.

The CDR3 is CSVALGTSGSHEQYF. DNA for the CDR3: TGCAGCGTTGCGCTGGGGACTAGCGGGAGTCACGAGCAGTACTTC. The chain employs TRBV29-1 and TRBJ2-7; TRBD2 aligns across 14 bases. There are 15 residues in the CDR3. With 4 bases clipped from V and 5 bases from J, the junction kept 7 bases outside the gene matches. The germline CDR1 and CDR2 sequences are SQVTM and ANQGSEA.

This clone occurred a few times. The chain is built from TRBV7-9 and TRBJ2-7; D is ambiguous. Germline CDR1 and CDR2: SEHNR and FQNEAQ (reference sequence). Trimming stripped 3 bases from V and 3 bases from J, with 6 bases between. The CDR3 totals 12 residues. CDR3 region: CASSFSFYEQYF. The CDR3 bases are TGTGCCAGCAGCTTTTCTTTCTACGAGCAGTACTTC.

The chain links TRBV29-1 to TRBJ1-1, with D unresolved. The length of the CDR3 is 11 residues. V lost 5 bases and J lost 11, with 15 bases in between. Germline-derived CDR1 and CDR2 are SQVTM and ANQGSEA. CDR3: CSVSTRVGAFF. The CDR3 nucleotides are TGCAGCGTTTCTACACGGGTCGGGGCTTTCTTT.

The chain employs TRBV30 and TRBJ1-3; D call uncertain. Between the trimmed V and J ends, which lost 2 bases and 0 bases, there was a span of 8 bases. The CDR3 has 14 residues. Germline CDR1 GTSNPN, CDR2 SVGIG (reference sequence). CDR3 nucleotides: TGTGCCTGGAGTCCCAGTCCCTCTGGAAACACCATATATTTT. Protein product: CAWSPSPSGNTIYF. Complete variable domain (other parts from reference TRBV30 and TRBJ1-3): SQTIHQWPATLVQPVGSPLSLECTVEGTSNPNLYWYRQAAGRGLQLLFYSVGIGQISSEVPQNLSASRPQDRQFILSSKKLLLSDSGFYLCAWSPSPSGNTIYFGEGSWLTVV.

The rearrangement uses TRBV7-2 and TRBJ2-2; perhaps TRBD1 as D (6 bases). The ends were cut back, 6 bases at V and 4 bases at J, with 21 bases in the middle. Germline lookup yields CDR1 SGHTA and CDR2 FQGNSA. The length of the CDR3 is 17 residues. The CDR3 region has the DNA TGTGCCAGCAGTCTAGAGGGGGTTGGACATCCCACCGGGGAGCTGTTTTTT. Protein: CASSLEGVGHPTGELFF. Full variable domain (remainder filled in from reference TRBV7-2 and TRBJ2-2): GAGVSQSPSNKVTEKGKDVELRCDPISGHTALYWYRQSLGQGLEFLIYFQGNSAPDKSGLPSDRFSAERTGGSVSTLTIQRTQQEDSAVYLCASSLEGVGHPTGELFFGEGSRLTVL.

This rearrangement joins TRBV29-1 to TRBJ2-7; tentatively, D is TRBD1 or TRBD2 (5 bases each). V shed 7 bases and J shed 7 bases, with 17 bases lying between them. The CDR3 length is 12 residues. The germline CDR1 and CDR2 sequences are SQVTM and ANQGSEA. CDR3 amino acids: CSGGYRPGEQYF. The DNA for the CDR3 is TGCAGCGGGGGGTACAGACCTGGGGAGCAGTACTTC.

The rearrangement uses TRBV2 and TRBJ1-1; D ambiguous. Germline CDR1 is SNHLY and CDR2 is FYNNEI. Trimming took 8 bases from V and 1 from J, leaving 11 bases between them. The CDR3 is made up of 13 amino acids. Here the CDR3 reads CASGRSQNTEAFF. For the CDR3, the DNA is TGTGCCAGCGGTCGGAGCCAGAACACTGAAGCTTTCTTT.

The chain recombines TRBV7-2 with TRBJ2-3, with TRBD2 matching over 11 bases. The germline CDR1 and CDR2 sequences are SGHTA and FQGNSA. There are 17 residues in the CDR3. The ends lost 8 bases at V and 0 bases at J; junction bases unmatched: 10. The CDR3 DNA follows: TGTGCCAGCCTTCTTAGCGGGAGGGGCGGAAGCACAGATACGCAGTATTTT. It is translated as CASLLSGRGGSTDTQYF.

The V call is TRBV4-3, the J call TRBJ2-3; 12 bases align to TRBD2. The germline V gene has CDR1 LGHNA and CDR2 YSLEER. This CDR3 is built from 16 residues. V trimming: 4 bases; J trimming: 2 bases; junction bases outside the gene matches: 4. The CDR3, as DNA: TGCGCCAGCAGCCTACGACTAGCGGGAGACACAGATACGCAGTATTTT. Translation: CASSLRLAGDTDTQYF.

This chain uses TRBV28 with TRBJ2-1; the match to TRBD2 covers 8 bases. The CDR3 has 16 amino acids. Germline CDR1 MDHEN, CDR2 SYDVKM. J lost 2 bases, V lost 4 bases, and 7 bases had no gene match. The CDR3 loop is CASSSLSGLAYNEQFF. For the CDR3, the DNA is TGTGCCAGCAGTTCCCTTTCGGGACTAGCCTACAATGAGCAGTTCTTC.

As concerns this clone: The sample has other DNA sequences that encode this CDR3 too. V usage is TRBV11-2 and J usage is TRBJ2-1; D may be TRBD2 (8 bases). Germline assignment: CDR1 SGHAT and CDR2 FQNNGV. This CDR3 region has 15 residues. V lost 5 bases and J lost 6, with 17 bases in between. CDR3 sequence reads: CASSLDRAGGNEQFF. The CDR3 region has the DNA TGTGCCAGCAGCCTCGACAGGGCGGGGGGCAATGAGCAGTTCTTC.

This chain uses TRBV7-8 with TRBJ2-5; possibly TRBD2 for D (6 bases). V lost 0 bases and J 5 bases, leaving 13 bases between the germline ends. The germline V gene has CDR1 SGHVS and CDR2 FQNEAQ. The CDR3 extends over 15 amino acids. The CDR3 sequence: CASSLAGGSRETQYF. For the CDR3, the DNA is TGTGCCAGCAGCTTAGCGGGAGGTTCTCGGGAGACCCAGTACTTC.

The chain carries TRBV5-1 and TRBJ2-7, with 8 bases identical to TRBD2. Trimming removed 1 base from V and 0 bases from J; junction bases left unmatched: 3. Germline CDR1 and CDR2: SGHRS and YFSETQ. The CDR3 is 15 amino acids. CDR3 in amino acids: CASSLTSGSSYEQYF. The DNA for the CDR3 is TGCGCCAGCAGCTTGACTAGCGGAAGCTCCTACGAGCAGTACTTC.

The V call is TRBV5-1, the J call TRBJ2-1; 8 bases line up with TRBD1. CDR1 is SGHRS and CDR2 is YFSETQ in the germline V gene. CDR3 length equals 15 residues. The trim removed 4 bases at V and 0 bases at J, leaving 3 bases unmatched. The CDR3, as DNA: TGCGCCAGCAGCGTGACAGGGGTCTCCTACAATGAGCAGTTCTTC. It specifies CASSVTGVSYNEQFF.

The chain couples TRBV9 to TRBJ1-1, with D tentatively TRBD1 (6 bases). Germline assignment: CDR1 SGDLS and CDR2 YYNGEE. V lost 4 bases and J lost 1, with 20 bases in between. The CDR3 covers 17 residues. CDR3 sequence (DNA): TGTGCCAGCAGCTCGAGAAGGGGGTTTTTGGGGAACACTGAAGCTTTCTTT. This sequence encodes CASSSRRGFLGNTEAFF.

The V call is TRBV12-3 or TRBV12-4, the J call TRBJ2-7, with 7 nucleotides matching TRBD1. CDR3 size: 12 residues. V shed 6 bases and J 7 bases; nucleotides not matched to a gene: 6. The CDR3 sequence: CASSLQGREQYF. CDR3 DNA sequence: TGTGCCAGCAGCCTACAGGGGCGGGAGCAGTACTTC.

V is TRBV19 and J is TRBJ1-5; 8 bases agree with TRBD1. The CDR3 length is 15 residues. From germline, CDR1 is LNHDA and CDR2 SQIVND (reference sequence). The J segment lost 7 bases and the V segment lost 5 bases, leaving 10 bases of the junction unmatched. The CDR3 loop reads CASSDRGSAWQPQHF. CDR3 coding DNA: TGTGCCAGTAGTGACAGGGGAAGTGCATGGCAGCCCCAGCATTTT.

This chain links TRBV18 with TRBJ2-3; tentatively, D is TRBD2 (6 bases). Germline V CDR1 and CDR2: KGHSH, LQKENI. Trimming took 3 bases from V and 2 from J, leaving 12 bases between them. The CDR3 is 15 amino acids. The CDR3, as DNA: TGTGCCAGCTCACCTACCGGGACTGTCACAGATACGCAGTATTTT. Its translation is CASSPTGTVTDTQYF.

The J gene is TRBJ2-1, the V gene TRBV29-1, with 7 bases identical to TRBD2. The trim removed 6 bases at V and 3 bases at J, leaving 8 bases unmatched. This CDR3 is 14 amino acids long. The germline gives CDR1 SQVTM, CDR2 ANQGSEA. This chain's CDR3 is CSVPREEVYNEQFF. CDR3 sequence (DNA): TGCAGCGTACCCCGGGAGGAGGTCTACAATGAGCAGTTCTTC.

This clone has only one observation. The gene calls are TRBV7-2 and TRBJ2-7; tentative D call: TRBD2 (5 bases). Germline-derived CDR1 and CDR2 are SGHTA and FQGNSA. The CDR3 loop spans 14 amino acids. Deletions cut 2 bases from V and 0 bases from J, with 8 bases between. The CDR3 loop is CASSLSGLSYEQYF. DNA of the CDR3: TGTGCCAGCAGCTTAAGCGGCCTCTCCTACGAGCAGTACTTC.

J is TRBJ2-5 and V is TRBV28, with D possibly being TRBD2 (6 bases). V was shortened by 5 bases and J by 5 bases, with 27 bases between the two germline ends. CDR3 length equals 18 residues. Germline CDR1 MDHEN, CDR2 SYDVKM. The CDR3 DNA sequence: TGTGCCAGCAGTCCCTCCTCGGGACTCGGCTCCTTAGGGGAGACCCAGTACTTC. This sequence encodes CASSPSSGLGSLGETQYF.

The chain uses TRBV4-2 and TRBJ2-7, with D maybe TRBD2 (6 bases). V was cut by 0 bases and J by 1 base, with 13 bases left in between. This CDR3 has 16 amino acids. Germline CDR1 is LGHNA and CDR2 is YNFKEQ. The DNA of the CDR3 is TGTGCCAGCAGCCAAGATCGGGGCGGGGCTTCCTACGAGCAGTACTTC. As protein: CASSQDRGGASYEQYF.

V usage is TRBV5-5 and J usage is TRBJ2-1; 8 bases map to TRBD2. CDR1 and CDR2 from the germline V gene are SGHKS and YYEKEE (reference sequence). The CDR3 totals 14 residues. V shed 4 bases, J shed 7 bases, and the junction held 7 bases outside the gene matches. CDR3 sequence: CASSGGLAANEQFF. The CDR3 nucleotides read TGTGCCAGCAGCGGCGGACTAGCCGCTAATGAGCAGTTCTTC.

This CDR3 is CASSPSGPSTDTQYF. CDR3 nucleotides: TGTGCCAGCTCACCGAGCGGACCTAGCACAGATACGCAGTATTTT. The chain recombines TRBV18 with TRBJ2-3; a possible D gene is TRBD2 (5 bases). The V gene lost 3 bases and the J gene lost 0 bases, with 10 bases spanning the gap. The CDR3 extends over 15 amino acids. Germline values: CDR1 KGHSH, CDR2 LQKENI.

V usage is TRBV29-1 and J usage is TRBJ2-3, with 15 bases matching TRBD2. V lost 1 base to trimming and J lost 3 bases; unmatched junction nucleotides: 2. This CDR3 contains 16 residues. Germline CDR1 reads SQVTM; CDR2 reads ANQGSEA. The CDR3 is CSVEAGLAGGTDTQYF. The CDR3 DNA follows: TGCAGCGTTGAAGCCGGACTAGCGGGAGGGACAGATACGCAGTATTTT.

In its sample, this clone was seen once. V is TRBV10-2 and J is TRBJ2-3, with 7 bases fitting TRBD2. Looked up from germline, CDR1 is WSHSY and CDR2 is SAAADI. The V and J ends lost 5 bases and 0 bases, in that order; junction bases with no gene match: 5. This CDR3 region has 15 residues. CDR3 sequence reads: CASSPTAGSTDTQYF. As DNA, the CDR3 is TGCGCCAGCAGTCCCACAGCGGGAAGCACAGATACGCAGTATTTT.

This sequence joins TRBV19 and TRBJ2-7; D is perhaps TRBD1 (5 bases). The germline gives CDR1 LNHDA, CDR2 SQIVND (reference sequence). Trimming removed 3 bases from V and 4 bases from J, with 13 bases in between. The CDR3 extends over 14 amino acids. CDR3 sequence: CASSMQGSEYEQYF. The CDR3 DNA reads TGTGCCAGTAGTATGCAGGGCTCCGAATACGAGCAGTACTTC.